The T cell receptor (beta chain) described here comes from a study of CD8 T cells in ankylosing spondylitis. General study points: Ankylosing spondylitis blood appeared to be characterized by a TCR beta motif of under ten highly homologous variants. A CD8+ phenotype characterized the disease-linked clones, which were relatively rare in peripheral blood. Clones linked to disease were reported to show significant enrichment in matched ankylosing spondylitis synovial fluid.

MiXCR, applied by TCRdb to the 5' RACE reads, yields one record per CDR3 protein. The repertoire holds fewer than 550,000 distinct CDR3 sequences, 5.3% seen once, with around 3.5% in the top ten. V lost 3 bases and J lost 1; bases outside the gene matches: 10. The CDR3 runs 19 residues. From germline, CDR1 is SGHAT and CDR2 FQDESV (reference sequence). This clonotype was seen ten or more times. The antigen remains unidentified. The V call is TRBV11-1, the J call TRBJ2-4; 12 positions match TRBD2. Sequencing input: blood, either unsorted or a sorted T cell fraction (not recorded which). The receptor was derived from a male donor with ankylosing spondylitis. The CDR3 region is CASSFPLAGGPRAKNIQYF. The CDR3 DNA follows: TGTGCCAGCAGCTTCCCGCTAGCGGGAGGGCCACGGGCCAAAAACATTCAGTACTTC.